This T cell receptor beta chain was sequenced for a study of cytomegalovirus exposure and HLA in healthy donors. The study ran its PCR with 60 Vbeta and 13 Jbeta primers. Sequencing used immunoSEQ multiplex PCR; TCRdb keeps in-frame clones, though not all of them. The sample shows 170,000 or so clones, around 84% of them seen only once. Germline V lookup: CDR1 SGHRS, CDR2 YFSETQ. CDR3 length: 15 amino acids. The V segment lost 1 base and the J segment 2 bases; nucleotides outside the gene matches: 4. As concerns this clone: Within the sample, other DNA sequences also encode this same CDR3.

The sample taken for sequencing was PBMCs. This TCR was recovered from a man over 45 in good health and CMV-seropositive. This chain uses TRBV5-1 with TRBJ1-1; 8 bases fit TRBD1. The CDR3: CASSLRTGRNTEAFF. The CDR3 bases are TGCGCCAGCAGCTTGAGGACAGGGCGAAACACTGAAGCTTTCTTT.